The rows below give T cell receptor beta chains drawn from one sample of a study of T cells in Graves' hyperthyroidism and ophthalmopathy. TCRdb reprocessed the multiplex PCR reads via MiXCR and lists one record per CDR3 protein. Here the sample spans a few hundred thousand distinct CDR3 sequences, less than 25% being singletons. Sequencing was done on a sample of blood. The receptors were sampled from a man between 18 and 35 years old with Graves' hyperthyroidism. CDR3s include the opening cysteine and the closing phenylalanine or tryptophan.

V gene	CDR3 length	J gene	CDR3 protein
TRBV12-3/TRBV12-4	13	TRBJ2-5	CASSLRRQETQYF
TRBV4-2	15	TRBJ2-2	CASSDSAGNTGELFF
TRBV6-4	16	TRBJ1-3	CASNKREFSSGNTIYF
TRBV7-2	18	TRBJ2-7	CASSLAVIAVNQLYEQYF
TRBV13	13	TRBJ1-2	CASSMTGGNGYTF
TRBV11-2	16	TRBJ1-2	CASSPSSTRSNYGYTF
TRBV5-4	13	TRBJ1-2	CASSLGDSSRDTF
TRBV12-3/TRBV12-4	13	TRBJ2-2	CASSLTPFGELFF
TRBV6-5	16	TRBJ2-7	CASSFHRDSVVYEQYF
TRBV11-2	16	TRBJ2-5	CASSQGLAGGLETQYF
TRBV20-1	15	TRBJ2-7	CSARDPGVGFYEQYF
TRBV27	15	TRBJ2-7	CASSESGAHAYEQYF
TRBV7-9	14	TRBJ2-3	CASSLGRGTDTQYF
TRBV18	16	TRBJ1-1	CASSPLLAQGNTEAFF
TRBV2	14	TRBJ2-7	CASSSPGLAAEQYF
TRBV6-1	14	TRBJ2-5	CASSLGGGTETQYF